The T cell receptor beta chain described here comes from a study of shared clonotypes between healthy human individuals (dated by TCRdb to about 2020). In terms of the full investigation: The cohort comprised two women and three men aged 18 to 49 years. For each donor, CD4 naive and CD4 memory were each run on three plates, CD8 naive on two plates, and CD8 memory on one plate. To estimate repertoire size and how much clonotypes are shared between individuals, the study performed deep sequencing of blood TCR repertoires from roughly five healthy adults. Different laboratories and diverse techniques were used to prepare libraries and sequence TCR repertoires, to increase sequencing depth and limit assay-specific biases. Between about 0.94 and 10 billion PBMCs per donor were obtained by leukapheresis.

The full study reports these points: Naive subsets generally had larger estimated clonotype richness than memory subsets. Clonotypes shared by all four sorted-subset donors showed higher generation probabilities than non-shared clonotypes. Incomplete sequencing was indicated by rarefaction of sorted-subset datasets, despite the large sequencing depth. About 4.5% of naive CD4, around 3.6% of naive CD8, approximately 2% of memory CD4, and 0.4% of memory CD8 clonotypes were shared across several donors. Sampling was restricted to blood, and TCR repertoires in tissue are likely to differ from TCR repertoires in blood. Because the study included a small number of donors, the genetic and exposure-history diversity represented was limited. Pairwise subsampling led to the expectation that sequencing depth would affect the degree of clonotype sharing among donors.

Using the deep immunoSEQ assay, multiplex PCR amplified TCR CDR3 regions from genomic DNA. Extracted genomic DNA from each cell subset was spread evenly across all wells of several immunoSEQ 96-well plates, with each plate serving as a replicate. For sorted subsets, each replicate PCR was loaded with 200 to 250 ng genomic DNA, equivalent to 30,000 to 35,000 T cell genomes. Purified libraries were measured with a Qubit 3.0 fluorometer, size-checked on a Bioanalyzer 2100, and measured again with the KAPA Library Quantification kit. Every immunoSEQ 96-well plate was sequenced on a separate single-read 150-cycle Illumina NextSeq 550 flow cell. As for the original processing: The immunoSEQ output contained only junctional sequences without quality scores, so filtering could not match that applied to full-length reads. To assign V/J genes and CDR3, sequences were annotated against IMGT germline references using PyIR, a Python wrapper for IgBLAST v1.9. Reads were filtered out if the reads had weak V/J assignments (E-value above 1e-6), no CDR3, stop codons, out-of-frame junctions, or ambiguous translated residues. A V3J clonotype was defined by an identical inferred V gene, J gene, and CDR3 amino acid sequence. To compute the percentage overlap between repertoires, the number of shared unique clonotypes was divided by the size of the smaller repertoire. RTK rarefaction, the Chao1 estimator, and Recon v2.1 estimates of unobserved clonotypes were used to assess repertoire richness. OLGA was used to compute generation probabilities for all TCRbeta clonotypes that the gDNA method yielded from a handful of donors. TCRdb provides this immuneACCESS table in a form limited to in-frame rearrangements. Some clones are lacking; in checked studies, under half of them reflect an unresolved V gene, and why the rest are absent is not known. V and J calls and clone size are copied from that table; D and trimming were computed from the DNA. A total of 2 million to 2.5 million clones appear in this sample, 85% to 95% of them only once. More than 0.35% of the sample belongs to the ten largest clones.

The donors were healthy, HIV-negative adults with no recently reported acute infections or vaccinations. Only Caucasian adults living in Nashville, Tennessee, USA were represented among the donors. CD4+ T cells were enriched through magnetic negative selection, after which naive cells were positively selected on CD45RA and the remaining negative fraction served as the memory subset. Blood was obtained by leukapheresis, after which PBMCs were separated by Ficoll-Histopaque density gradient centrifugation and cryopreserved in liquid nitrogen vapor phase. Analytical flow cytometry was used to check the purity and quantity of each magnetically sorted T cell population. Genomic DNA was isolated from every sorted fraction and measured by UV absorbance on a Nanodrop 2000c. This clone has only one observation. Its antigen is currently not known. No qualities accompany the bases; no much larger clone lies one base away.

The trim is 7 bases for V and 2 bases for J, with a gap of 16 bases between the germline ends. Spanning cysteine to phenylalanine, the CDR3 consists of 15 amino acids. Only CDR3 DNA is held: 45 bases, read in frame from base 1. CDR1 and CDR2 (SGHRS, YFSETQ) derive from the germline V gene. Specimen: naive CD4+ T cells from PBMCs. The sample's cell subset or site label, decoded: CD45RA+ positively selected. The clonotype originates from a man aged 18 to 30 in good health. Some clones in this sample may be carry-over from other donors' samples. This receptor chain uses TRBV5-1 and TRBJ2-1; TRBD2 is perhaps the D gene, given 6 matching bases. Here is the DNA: TGCGCCAGCTGGTTGGGGGGAGCTGCCTACAATGAGCAGTTCTTC. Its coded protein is CASWLGGAAYNEQFF.